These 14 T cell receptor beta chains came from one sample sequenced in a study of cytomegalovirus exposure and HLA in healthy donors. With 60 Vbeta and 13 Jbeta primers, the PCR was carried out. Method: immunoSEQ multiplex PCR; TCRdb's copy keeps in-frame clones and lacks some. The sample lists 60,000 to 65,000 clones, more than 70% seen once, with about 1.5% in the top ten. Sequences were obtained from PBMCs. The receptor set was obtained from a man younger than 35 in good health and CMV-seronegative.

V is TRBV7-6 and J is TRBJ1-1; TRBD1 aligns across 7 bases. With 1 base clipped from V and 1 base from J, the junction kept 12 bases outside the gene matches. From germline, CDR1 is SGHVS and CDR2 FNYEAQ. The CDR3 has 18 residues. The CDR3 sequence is CASSLGVGQALRNTEAFF. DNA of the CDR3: TGTGCCAGCAGCTTAGGGGTAGGACAGGCCCTGAGGAACACTGAAGCTTTCTTT.

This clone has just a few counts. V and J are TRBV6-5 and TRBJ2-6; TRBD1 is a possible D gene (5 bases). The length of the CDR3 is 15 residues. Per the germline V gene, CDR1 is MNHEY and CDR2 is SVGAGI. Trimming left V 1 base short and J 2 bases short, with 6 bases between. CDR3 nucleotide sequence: TGTGCCAGCAGTTACTTAGGGGCTGGGGCCAACGTCCTGACTTTC. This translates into CASSYLGAGANVLTF.

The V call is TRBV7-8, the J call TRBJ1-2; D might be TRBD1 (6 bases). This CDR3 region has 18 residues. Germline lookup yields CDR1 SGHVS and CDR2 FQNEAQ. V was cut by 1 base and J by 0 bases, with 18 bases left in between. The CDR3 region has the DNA TGTGCCAGCAGCTTAGAAACGGGGGGGGCAGGGGCTAACTATGGCTACACCTTC. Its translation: CASSLETGGAGANYGYTF.

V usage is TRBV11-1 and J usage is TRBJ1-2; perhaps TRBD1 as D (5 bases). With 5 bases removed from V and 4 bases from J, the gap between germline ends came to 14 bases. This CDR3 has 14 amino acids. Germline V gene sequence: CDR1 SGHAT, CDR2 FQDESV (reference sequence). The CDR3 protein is CASSRPGQTYGYTF. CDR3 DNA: TGTGCCAGCAGCCGGCCTGGACAAACCTATGGCTACACCTTC.

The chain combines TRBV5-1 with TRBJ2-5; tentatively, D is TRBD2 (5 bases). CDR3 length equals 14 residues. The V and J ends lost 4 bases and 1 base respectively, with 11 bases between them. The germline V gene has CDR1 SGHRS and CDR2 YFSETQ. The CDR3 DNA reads TGCGCCAGCAGCCCCGGGGATACCCAAGAGACCCAGTACTTC. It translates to CASSPGDTQETQYF.

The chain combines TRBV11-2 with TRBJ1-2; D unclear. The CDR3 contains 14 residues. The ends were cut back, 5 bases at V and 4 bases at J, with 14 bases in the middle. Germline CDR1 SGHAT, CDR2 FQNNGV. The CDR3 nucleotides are TGTGCCAGCAGCCCGCCCGGGGAGCGCTATGGCTACACCTTC. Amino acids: CASSPPGERYGYTF.

This CDR3 is CASSLAGTRETQYF. DNA of the CDR3: TGCGCCAGCAGCTTGGCCGGGACTAGAGAGACCCAGTACTTC. The chain couples TRBV5-1 to TRBJ2-5; 8 bases are shared with TRBD2. Per germline, CDR1 SGHRS and CDR2 YFSETQ. The CDR3 is 14 amino acids. V gave up 0 bases and J gave up 4 bases; unmatched junction bases: 2.

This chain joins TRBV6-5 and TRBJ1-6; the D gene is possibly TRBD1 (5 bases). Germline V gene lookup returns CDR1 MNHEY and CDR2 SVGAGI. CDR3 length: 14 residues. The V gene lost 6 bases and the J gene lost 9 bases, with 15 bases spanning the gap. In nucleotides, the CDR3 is TGTGCCAGCAGCTCCACAGGTGACAGTTCACCCCTCCACTTT. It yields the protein CASSSTGDSSPLHF.

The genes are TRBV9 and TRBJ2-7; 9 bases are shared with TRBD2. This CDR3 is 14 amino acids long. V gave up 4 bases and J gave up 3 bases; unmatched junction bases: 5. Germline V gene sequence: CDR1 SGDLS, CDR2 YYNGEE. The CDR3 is CASSTGTSYYEQYF. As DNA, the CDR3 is TGTGCCAGCAGCACCGGGACTAGCTACTACGAGCAGTACTTC.

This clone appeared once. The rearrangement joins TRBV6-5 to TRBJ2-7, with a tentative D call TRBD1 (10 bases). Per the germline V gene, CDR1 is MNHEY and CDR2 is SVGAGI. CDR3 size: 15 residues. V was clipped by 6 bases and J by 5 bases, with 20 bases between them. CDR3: CASRASGTGAHEQYF. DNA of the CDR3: TGTGCCAGCAGAGCTAGCGGGACAGGGGCCCACGAGCAGTACTTC.

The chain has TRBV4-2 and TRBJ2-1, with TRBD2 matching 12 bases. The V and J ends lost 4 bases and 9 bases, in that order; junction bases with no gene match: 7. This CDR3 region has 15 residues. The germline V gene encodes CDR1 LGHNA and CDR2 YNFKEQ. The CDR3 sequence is CASSPELAGGGEQFF. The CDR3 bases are TGTGCCAGCAGCCCAGAACTAGCGGGGGGTGGTGAGCAGTTCTTC.

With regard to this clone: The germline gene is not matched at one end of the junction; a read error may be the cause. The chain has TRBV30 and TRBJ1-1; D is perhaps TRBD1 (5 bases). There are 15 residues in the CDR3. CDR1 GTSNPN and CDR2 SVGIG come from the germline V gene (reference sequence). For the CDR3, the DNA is TGTGCCTGGACTTTAGTAGGGGATGGTGGAACTGAGGCTTTCTTT. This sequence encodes CAWTLVGDGGTEAFF.

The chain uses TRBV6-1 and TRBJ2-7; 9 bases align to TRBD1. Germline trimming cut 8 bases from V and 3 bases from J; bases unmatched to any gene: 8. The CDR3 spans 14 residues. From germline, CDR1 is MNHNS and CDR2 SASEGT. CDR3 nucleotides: TGTGCCAGCGAAGGGGGGACAGGGAACTACGAGCAGTACTTC. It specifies CASEGGTGNYEQYF.

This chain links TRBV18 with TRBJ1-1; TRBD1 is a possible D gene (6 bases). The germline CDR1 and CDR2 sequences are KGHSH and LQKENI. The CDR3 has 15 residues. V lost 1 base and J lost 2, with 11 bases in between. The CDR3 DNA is TGTGCCAGCTCACCACAAAGGGACACAAACACTGAAGCTTTCTTT. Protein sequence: CASSPQRDTNTEAFF.